The rows below give T cell receptor beta chains drawn from one sample of a study of blood T cells in healthy people across ages. TCRdb reprocessed the 5' RACE reads with MiXCR, giving one entry per CDR3 protein. This sample has roughly 1.9 million distinct CDR3 sequences, with roughly 43% found just once. The source material was blood. Every receptor here comes from a human donor in good health. Both conserved end residues are part of each CDR3. The D gene is left open where the match is weak. Not every row has a clone size; where given, it reads once, few, many or a size class.

TRBJ2-6,few,NA,TRBV12-3/TRBV12-4,CASSPHNSGANVLTF,TGTGCCAGCAGTCCACACAACTCTGGGGCCAACGTCCTGACTTTC
TRBJ1-2,NA,TRBD1,TRBV7-8,CASSWGGQGLTYGYTF,TGTGCCAGCAGCTGGGGGGGACAGGGACTTACCTATGGCTACACCTTC
TRBJ2-4,few,NA,TRBV12-3/TRBV12-4,CATQMGVGIQYF,TGTGCCACCCAAATGGGGGTTGGCATTCAGTACTTC
TRBJ1-6,NA,NA,TRBV13,CASSLGVGGSSPLHF,TGTGCCAGCAGCTTAGGCGTCGGGGGCAGTTCACCCCTCCACTTT
TRBJ2-7,NA,TRBD1,TRBV4-3,CASSQDLQGASYEQYF,TGCGCCAGCAGCCAAGATTTGCAGGGGGCATCCTACGAGCAGTACTTC
TRBJ2-7,NA,TRBD1,TRBV6-2/TRBV6-3,CASGRQGNYEQYF,TGTGCCAGTGGCCGACAGGGAAACTACGAGCAGTACTTC
TRBJ2-7,few,NA,TRBV2,CASSGQGSRYEQYF,TGTGCCAGCAGTGGCCAGGGAAGCCGATACGAGCAGTACTTC
TRBJ1-5,once,NA,TRBV10-3,CAISEQGYSNQPQHF,TGTGCCATCAGTGAACAGGGATATAGCAATCAGCCCCAGCATTTT
TRBJ2-2,once,NA,TRBV29-1,CSVSRTQANTGELFF,TGCAGCGTTTCCCGGACCCAAGCGAACACCGGGGAGCTGTTTTTT
TRBJ1-5,NA,NA,TRBV6-5,CASSLKGYNQPQHF,TGTGCCAGCAGCCTCAAGGGGTACAATCAGCCCCAGCATTTT
TRBJ2-2,few,TRBD2,TRBV15,CATSTSGGTRELFF,TGTGCCACCAGTACAAGCGGGGGCACCAGGGAGCTGTTTTTT
TRBJ2-2,NA,NA,TRBV29-1,CSTDSYRTGELFF,TGCAGCACTGACAGTTACCGCACCGGGGAGCTGTTTTTT
TRBJ2-6,NA,NA,TRBV7-8,CASRQQSSGANVLTF,TGTGCCAGCAGGCAACAGTCTTCTGGGGCCAACGTCCTGACTTTC
TRBJ2-3,NA,TRBD2,TRBV4-3,CASSQEAGPLNTDTQYF,TGCGCCAGCAGCCAAGAAGCGGGACCCCTTAACACAGATACGCAGTATTTT
TRBJ2-5,NA,NA,TRBV12-5,CASGLVRQILVQETQYF,TGTGCTAGTGGTTTGGTACGACAGATCCTCGTTCAAGAGACCCAGTACTTC
TRBJ1-5,few,TRBD1,TRBV6-2/TRBV6-3,CASSGTAYSNQPQHF,TGTGCCAGCAGTGGGACAGCTTATAGCAATCAGCCCCAGCATTTT
TRBJ1-2,few,NA,TRBV10-3,CAISDRDKVNYGYTF,TGTGCCATCAGTGACCGGGACAAGGTGAACTATGGCTACACCTTC
TRBJ2-5,NA,TRBD1,TRBV5-1,CASSLGGGQGQETQYF,TGCGCCAGCAGCCTCGGAGGGGGACAGGGACAGGAGACCCAGTACTTC
TRBJ2-1,NA,TRBD1,TRBV7-9,CASSAPGTVNEQFF,TGTGCCAGCAGCGCCCCCGGGACAGTCAATGAGCAGTTCTTC
TRBJ2-4,NA,NA,TRBV7-9,CASSKYPGSRDIQYF,TGTGCCAGCAGCAAATATCCAGGTTCGAGGGACATTCAGTACTTC
TRBJ1-2,NA,NA,TRBV6-5,CASSYSRQSSNYGYTF,TGTGCCAGCAGTTACTCGCGACAGAGCTCTAACTATGGCTACACCTTC
TRBJ2-2,few,NA,TRBV12-3/TRBV12-4,CASKFGGELFF,TGTGCCAGCAAGTTTGGCGGGGAGCTGTTTTTT
TRBJ1-1,NA,NA,TRBV5-5,CASSWGLSPMNTEAFF,TGTGCCAGCAGCTGGGGACTGTCACCCATGAACACTGAAGCTTTCTTT
TRBJ1-5,few,NA,TRBV20-1,CSAKRLRGMGEQPQHF,TGCAGTGCTAAACGCCTCCGGGGTATGGGGGAACAGCCCCAGCATTTT
TRBJ2-1,NA,NA,TRBV7-2,CASSSIAREQPNEQFF,TGTGCCAGCAGCTCAATCGCTCGGGAGCAACCGAATGAGCAGTTCTTC
TRBJ2-1,NA,TRBD2,TRBV14,CASSQSGEGIYNEQFF,TGTGCCAGCAGCCAATCCGGGGAGGGGATCTACAATGAGCAGTTCTTC
TRBJ1-4,NA,NA,TRBV29-1,CSAGAINEKLFF,TGCAGCGCAGGGGCCATTAATGAAAAACTGTTTTTT
TRBJ2-4,few,TRBD2,TRBV7-2,CASSDGASGGAAKNIQYF,TGTGCCAGCAGCGACGGGGCTAGCGGGGGGGCCGCCAAAAACATTCAGTACTTC
TRBJ1-1,few,NA,TRBV29-1,CSVRRGPSDFF,TGCAGCGTTAGGCGGGGGCCTTCTGATTTCTTT